This T cell receptor (beta chain) was sequenced in a study of T-cell reconstitution after alpha-beta-depleted transplantation in children. This clonotype was counted at least ten times. V lost 3 bases to trimming and J lost 5 bases, with 13 bases between them. This CDR3 is built from 14 residues. Looked up from germline, CDR1 is SQVTM and CDR2 is ANQGSEA. Unique molecular identifiers were built into the TCRbeta library. TCRdb processed the PCR reads anew with MiXCR; each CDR3 protein has one entry. The data show about 110,000 distinct CDR3 sequences, with 10% seen just once and about 8.8% held by the top ten.

The chain recombines TRBV29-1 with TRBJ1-4; D is possibly TRBD1 (5 bases). Sequenced material: PBMCs from the stem cell graft donor, taken from the stem cell graft. The sequence came from a human donor who donated a stem cell graft to a child with acute lymphoblastic leukemia. CDR3 region: CSVETGRVNEKLFF. DNA for the CDR3: TGCAGCGTTGAGACGGGACGGGTGAATGAAAAACTGTTTTTT.